This is a list of T cell receptor beta chains from one sample in a study of Ad26.COV2.S vaccination and SARS-CoV-2 variants. Assay: immunoSEQ multiplex PCR; the TCRdb copy retains only in-frame clones and omits some. The data show some 250,000 clones, approximately 87% seen once. The specimen was peripheral blood, collected in a trial of Ad26.COV2.S vaccine versus placebo. These receptors came from a person aged 18 to 65 who received the Ad26.COV2.S COVID-19 vaccine or a placebo. CDR3s include the opening cysteine and the closing phenylalanine or tryptophan. Fields, in order: clone size, J gene, D gene, V gene, CDR3 protein, CDR3 DNA. D genes are given only for firm matches. The size entry is marked missing in some rows and otherwise reads once, few, many or a size class.

size: NA; J: TRBJ2-1; D: TRBD1; V: TRBV3-1/TRBV3-2; CDR3: CASSQPGQGANEQFF; DNA: TGTGCCAGCAGCCAGCCGGGACAGGGGGCGAATGAGCAGTTCTTC
size: NA; J: TRBJ1-4; D: TRBD1; V: TRBV10-3; CDR3: CAISESTMAGGVREKLFF; DNA: TGTGCCATCAGTGAGTCGACAATGGCAGGGGGCGTCCGGGAAAAACTGTTTTTT
size: NA; J: TRBJ1-5; D: NA; V: TRBV19; CDR3: CASIGRGQGLPQHF; DNA: TGTGCCAGTATCGGGAGAGGGCAGGGGCTGCCCCAGCATTTT
size: NA; J: TRBJ2-3; D: NA; V: TRBV5-4; CDR3: CASSSWASGTDTQYF; DNA: TGTGCCAGCAGCTCCTGGGCTAGCGGCACAGATACGCAGTATTTT
size: NA; J: TRBJ2-1; D: NA; V: TRBV6-5; CDR3: CASTTSWGSYNEQFF; DNA: TGTGCCAGCACCACGAGCTGGGGTTCCTACAATGAGCAGTTCTTC
size: NA; J: TRBJ2-5; D: TRBD1; V: TRBV7-2; CDR3: CASRTDRADETQYF; DNA: TGTGCCAGCAGGACAGACAGGGCTGACGAGACCCAGTACTTC
size: NA; J: TRBJ2-2; D: NA; V: TRBV6-5; CDR3: CASSYRPRVNGELFF; DNA: TGTGCCAGCAGTTACCGCCCAAGAGTAAACGGGGAGCTGTTTTTT
size: NA; J: TRBJ1-3; D: NA; V: TRBV6-1; CDR3: CASSEASNSGNTIYF; DNA: TGTGCCAGCAGTGAAGCGAGCAACTCTGGAAACACCATATATTTT
size: NA; J: TRBJ2-5; D: NA; V: TRBV18; CDR3: CASSFRGETQYF; DNA: TGTGCCAGCTCATTTAGGGGCGAGACCCAGTACTTC
size: NA; J: TRBJ1-5; D: TRBD1; V: TRBV28; CDR3: CASSRWGQQGLSNQPQHF; DNA: TGTGCCAGCAGTCGATGGGGACAGCAAGGACTTAGCAATCAGCCCCAGCATTTT
size: NA; J: TRBJ2-5; D: TRBD1; V: TRBV11-2; CDR3: CASSPGQGQETQYF; DNA: TGTGCCAGCAGCCCGGGACAGGGGCAAGAGACCCAGTACTTC
size: NA; J: TRBJ1-2; D: NA; V: TRBV6-5; CDR3: CASSYGGTGGYTF; DNA: TGTGCCAGCAGTTACGGGGGAACGGGTGGCTACACCTTC
size: NA; J: TRBJ2-2; D: NA; V: TRBV4-2; CDR3: CASSPGPVTGELFF; DNA: TGTGCCAGCAGCCCCGGTCCCGTTACCGGGGAGCTGTTTTTT
size: NA; J: TRBJ2-2; D: TRBD2; V: TRBV4-2; CDR3: CASSQDQGTSGIKTGELFF; DNA: TGTGCCAGCAGCCAAGATCAGGGGACTAGCGGGATAAAGACCGGGGAGCTGTTTTTT
size: NA; J: TRBJ1-5; D: TRBD1; V: TRBV28; CDR3: CASRRTGGFNQPQHF; DNA: TGTGCCAGCAGACGGACAGGGGGCTTTAATCAGCCCCAGCATTTT
size: NA; J: TRBJ2-4; D: NA; V: TRBV18; CDR3: CASSPTLQGAMWYF; DNA: TGTGCCAGCTCACCAACTCTACAGGGCGCCATGTGGTACTTC
size: NA; J: TRBJ2-3; D: TRBD1; V: TRBV30; CDR3: CAWEQGADTQYF; DNA: TGTGCCTGGGAACAGGGGGCAGATACGCAGTATTTT
size: NA; J: TRBJ2-7; D: TRBD1; V: TRBV5-1; CDR3: CASSRDSYEQYF; DNA: TGCGCCAGCAGCCGGGACAGCTACGAGCAGTACTTC
size: NA; J: TRBJ1-2; D: NA; V: TRBV4-1; CDR3: CASSQEWGRGYGYTF; DNA: TGCGCCAGCAGCCAAGAATGGGGGCGCGGCTATGGCTACACCTTC
size: once; J: TRBJ1-5; D: NA; V: TRBV6-5; CDR3: CASMRGSGNQPQHF; DNA: TGTGCCAGCATGAGAGGGTCAGGCAATCAGCCCCAGCATTTT
size: NA; J: TRBJ2-5; D: NA; V: TRBV29-1; CDR3: CSVYGGRGETQYF; DNA: TGCAGCGTTTATGGGGGCCGAGGAGAGACCCAGTACTTC
size: once; J: TRBJ2-4; D: NA; V: TRBV5-1; CDR3: CASSLTALFIAKNIQYF; DNA: TGCGCCAGCAGCTTAACTGCTCTTTTCATAGCCAAAAACATTCAGTACTTC
size: NA; J: TRBJ2-7; D: TRBD1; V: TRBV2; CDR3: CASRDRPTPYEQYF; DNA: TGTGCCAGCAGGGACAGGCCCACCCCCTACGAGCAGTACTTC
size: NA; J: TRBJ2-2; D: NA; V: TRBV15; CDR3: CATSADSLGELFF; DNA: TGTGCCACCAGCGCGGACTCCCTCGGGGAGCTGTTTTTT
size: NA; J: TRBJ2-2; D: TRBD2; V: TRBV28; CDR3: CASSFSSGRAWTGELFF; DNA: TGTGCCAGCAGTTTTTCTAGCGGGAGGGCTTGGACCGGGGAGCTGTTTTTT
size: NA; J: TRBJ1-1; D: NA; V: TRBV6-5; CDR3: CASSYSNEAFF; DNA: TGTGCCAGCAGTTACTCGAATGAAGCTTTCTTT
size: NA; J: TRBJ2-7; D: NA; V: TRBV13; CDR3: CASSLGHATTYEQYF; DNA: TGTGCCAGCAGCTTAGGCCACGCAACCACCTACGAGCAGTACTTC
size: once; J: TRBJ1-5; D: NA; V: TRBV24-1; CDR3: CATSDGPGRNQPQHF; DNA: TGTGCCACCAGTGATGGTCCGGGGCGCAATCAGCCCCAGCATTTT
size: NA; J: TRBJ2-6; D: NA; V: TRBV27; CDR3: CASSLVGGTGANVLTF; DNA: TGTGCCAGCAGTTTAGTAGGGGGAACTGGGGCCAACGTCCTGACTTTC
size: NA; J: TRBJ1-2; D: NA; V: TRBV27; CDR3: CASSPNSRNLGYGYTF; DNA: TGTGCCAGCAGTCCCAATAGTAGGAATCTGGGCTATGGCTACACCTTC
size: NA; J: TRBJ1-2; D: NA; V: TRBV9; CDR3: CASSVGGAGAANYGYTF; DNA: TGTGCCAGCAGCGTAGGTGGGGCAGGCGCCGCTAACTATGGCTACACCTTC
size: NA; J: TRBJ2-1; D: NA; V: TRBV20-1; CDR3: CSASLGRTGNEQFF; DNA: TGCAGTGCTAGTCTTGGGCGGACTGGCAATGAGCAGTTCTTC
size: many; J: TRBJ1-1; D: NA; V: TRBV3-1/TRBV3-2; CDR3: CASSQHRWGAFF; DNA: TGTGCCAGCAGCCAACACCGATGGGGGGCTTTCTTT
size: NA; J: TRBJ1-2; D: TRBD1; V: TRBV18; CDR3: CASSPPGTGSAYGYTF; DNA: TGTGCCAGCTCACCACCCGGGACAGGGTCGGCCTATGGCTACACCTTC
size: NA; J: TRBJ1-4; D: TRBD1; V: TRBV5-1; CDR3: CASSLRGHSNEKLFF; DNA: TGCGCCAGCAGCTTAAGGGGGCATAGTAATGAAAAACTGTTTTTT
size: NA; J: TRBJ2-7; D: NA; V: TRBV3-1/TRBV3-2; CDR3: CASRGGTYEQYF; DNA: TGTGCCTCCAGGGGCGGGACCTACGAGCAGTACTTC
size: NA; J: TRBJ1-2; D: NA; V: TRBV7-2; CDR3: CASSAWQGYTF; DNA: TGTGCCAGCAGCGCCTGGCAGGGCTACACCTTC
size: NA; J: TRBJ1-5; D: NA; V: TRBV5-6; CDR3: CASSLVDTDQPQHF; DNA: TGTGCCAGCAGCTTGGTGGACACCGATCAGCCCCAGCATTTT
size: NA; J: TRBJ2-5; D: NA; V: TRBV21-1; CDR3: CASSKVADLQETQYF; DNA: TGTGCCAGCAGCAAAGTGGCGGACCTCCAAGAGACCCAGTACTTC
size: NA; J: TRBJ1-2; D: NA; V: TRBV28; CDR3: CASSLQGLGYGYTF; DNA: TGTGCCAGCAGTTTACAGGGCTTAGGCTATGGCTACACCTTC
size: NA; J: TRBJ2-3; D: NA; V: TRBV28; CDR3: CASSSRPDRWQYF; DNA: TGTGCCAGCAGTTCCCGGCCAGATCGATGGCAGTATTTT
size: NA; J: TRBJ1-1; D: NA; V: TRBV7-2; CDR3: CASSLLTEAFF; DNA: TGTGCCAGCAGCTTATTAACTGAAGCTTTCTTT
size: NA; J: TRBJ2-5; D: TRBD2; V: TRBV7-6; CDR3: CASSLRGGPQETQYF; DNA: TGTGCCAGCAGCTTACGCGGGGGGCCCCAAGAGACCCAGTACTTC
size: NA; J: TRBJ2-1; D: TRBD1; V: TRBV18; CDR3: CASSPTTGINNEQFF; DNA: TGTGCCAGCTCACCAACGACAGGGATTAACAATGAGCAGTTCTTC
size: NA; J: TRBJ1-3; D: NA; V: TRBV7-3; CDR3: CASSFSHDGLSGNTIYF; DNA: TGTGCCAGCAGCTTCTCTCACGACGGCCTCTCTGGAAACACCATATATTTT
size: NA; J: TRBJ2-5; D: NA; V: TRBV24-1; CDR3: CATSDGGAGMARETQYF; DNA: TGTGCCACCAGTGATGGGGGGGCAGGGATGGCCAGGGAGACCCAGTACTTC
size: NA; J: TRBJ1-1; D: NA; V: TRBV12-3/TRBV12-4; CDR3: CASSLGPNTEAFF; DNA: TGTGCCAGCAGTTTAGGGCCGAACACTGAAGCTTTCTTT
size: NA; J: TRBJ2-1; D: TRBD1; V: TRBV6-5; CDR3: CASSPRDRNNEQFF; DNA: TGTGCCAGCAGTCCCCGGGACAGAAACAATGAGCAGTTCTTC
size: NA; J: TRBJ2-7; D: TRBD1; V: TRBV5-1; CDR3: CASSEGQGGYEQYF; DNA: TGCGCCAGCAGCGAGGGACAGGGGGGCTACGAGCAGTACTTC
size: NA; J: TRBJ2-2; D: NA; V: TRBV19; CDR3: CASTFRASLNTGELFF; DNA: TGTGCCAGTACATTTAGGGCCTCGTTGAACACCGGGGAGCTGTTTTTT
size: NA; J: TRBJ2-5; D: NA; V: TRBV7-9; CDR3: CASTTLQPRNPQYF; DNA: TGTGCCAGCACTACCCTGCAGCCTAGGAATCCCCAGTACTTC
size: once; J: TRBJ1-4; D: NA; V: TRBV9; CDR3: CASSATGDEKLFF; DNA: TGTGCCAGCAGCGCCACGGGGGATGAAAAACTGTTTTTT
size: NA; J: TRBJ2-4; D: TRBD2; V: TRBV4-2; CDR3: CASSQELAGRSKNIQYF; DNA: TGTGCCAGCAGCCAAGAATTAGCGGGGAGATCGAAAAACATTCAGTACTTC